This is a list of T cell receptor beta chains from one sample in a study of T cells after yellow fever vaccination. A single record per CDR3 protein comes from TCRdb applying MiXCR to the 5' RACE reads. The table lists around 350,000 distinct CDR3 sequences, 11% of them singletons, with 18% in the top ten. The specimen comprised PBMCs, sampled on the day of the first yellow fever vaccination. The source is a man aged 18 to 29 who received the YFV17D yellow fever vaccine. The CDR3 runs from the conserved cysteine through the conserved F or W. D genes are given only for firm matches. Clone size is given for some rows only: seen once, a few or many times, or a class if the clone is expanded.

CATSRDAGLETQYF,TGTGCCACCAGCAGAGATGCGGGCTTAGAGACCCAGTACTTC,NA,14,few,TRBJ2-5,TRBV15
CASSLVRGLTEAFF,TGTGCCAGCAGCTTAGTCCGGGGGCTCACTGAAGCTTTCTTT,NA,14,few,TRBJ1-1,TRBV7-8
CSVLDRGHEQFF,TGCAGCGTGCTGGACAGGGGGCACGAGCAGTTCTTC,TRBD1,12,NA,TRBJ2-1,TRBV29-1
CSANGQTATNEKLFF,TGCAGTGCAAACGGACAGACTGCAACTAATGAAAAACTGTTTTTT,NA,15,NA,TRBJ1-4,TRBV20-1
CASSLDKGEAFF,TGTGCCAGCAGCTTAGATAAGGGTGAAGCTTTCTTT,NA,12,NA,TRBJ1-1,TRBV11-3
CAGSLHRGRHTEAFF,TGTGCCGGCAGCTTACACAGGGGGCGGCACACTGAAGCTTTCTTT,TRBD1,15,NA,TRBJ1-1,TRBV7-9
CASRRGANTGELFF,TGTGCCAGCAGACGGGGGGCGAACACCGGGGAGCTGTTTTTT,TRBD2,14,many,TRBJ2-2,TRBV27
CASSQASRRGPILNIQYF,TGTGCCAGCAGCCAAGCATCCCGGCGGGGGCCGATCTTAAACATTCAGTACTTC,NA,18,NA,TRBJ2-4,TRBV3-1
CSASLPRGPYEQYF,TGCAGTGCCAGCCTGCCCAGGGGCCCCTACGAGCAGTACTTC,NA,14,few,TRBJ2-7,TRBV20-1
CAWSVNRGQEQYF,TGTGCCTGGAGTGTAAACAGGGGGCAAGAGCAGTACTTC,TRBD1,13,once,TRBJ2-7,TRBV30
CASSYSGGSAQPQHF,TGTGCCAGCAGTTACTCAGGGGGGTCAGCACAGCCCCAGCATTTT,NA,15,few,TRBJ1-5,TRBV6-2/TRBV6-3
CSANEGHEQFF,TGCAGTGCCAACGAGGGCCATGAGCAGTTCTTC,NA,11,NA,TRBJ2-1,TRBV20-1
CASSPRPRGNYGYTF,TGTGCCAGCAGTCCCCGTCCCAGGGGAAACTATGGCTACACCTTC,NA,15,NA,TRBJ1-2,TRBV27
CASSLVGTVYSNQPQHF,TGTGCCAGCAGTTTAGTGGGGACAGTTTATAGCAATCAGCCCCAGCATTTT,TRBD1,17,NA,TRBJ1-5,TRBV12-3/TRBV12-4
CASSWDRGQGNEQFF,TGTGCCAGCAGCTGGGACAGGGGGCAGGGCAATGAGCAGTTCTTC,TRBD1,15,NA,TRBJ2-1,TRBV7-2
CATRAGQDYGYTF,TGTGCCACCAGAGCCGGACAAGACTATGGCTACACCTTC,NA,13,few,TRBJ1-2,TRBV12-3/TRBV12-4
CASSGQRGRLSGTQYF,TGTGCCAGCAGCGGTCAGCGGGGGCGGCTATCGGGTACGCAGTATTTT,TRBD2,16,NA,TRBJ2-3,TRBV7-9
CASCRGADSTDTQYF,TGCGCCAGCTGTCGGGGGGCGGATAGCACAGATACGCAGTATTTT,NA,15,NA,TRBJ2-3,TRBV5-1
CASSPIWQSSGNTIYF,TGTGCCAGCTCACCAATATGGCAGAGCTCTGGAAACACCATATATTTT,NA,16,few,TRBJ1-3,TRBV18
CASSLTGTDNEQFF,TGTGCCAGCAGCTTAACTGGTACCGACAATGAGCAGTTCTTC,NA,14,many,TRBJ2-1,TRBV7-3
CASSYMTDTQYF,TGTGCCAGCTCCTATATGACAGATACGCAGTATTTT,NA,12,NA,TRBJ2-3,TRBV18
CASSTPRWETQYF,TGTGCCAGCAGCACTCCTAGATGGGAGACCCAGTACTTC,NA,13,few,TRBJ2-5,TRBV7-9
CASSQVSGVTEAFF,TGTGCCAGCAGCCAAGTATCCGGGGTCACTGAAGCTTTCTTT,NA,14,NA,TRBJ1-1,TRBV3-1
CASSLAGSENTGELFF,TGTGCTAGCAGCTTAGCGGGGTCAGAGAACACCGGGGAGCTGTTTTTT,TRBD2,16,many,TRBJ2-2,TRBV7-7
CSARGAGRGTEAFF,TGCAGTGCTAGAGGAGCAGGGCGCGGGACTGAAGCTTTCTTT,NA,14,few,TRBJ1-1,TRBV20-1
CATSRDRVAGNQPQHF,TGTGCCACCAGCAGAGATAGAGTGGCAGGCAATCAGCCCCAGCATTTT,NA,16,NA,TRBJ1-5,TRBV15
CASSEGPPGTYEQYF,TGTGCCAGCAGTGAGGGGCCTCCGGGGACCTACGAGCAGTACTTC,NA,15,NA,TRBJ2-7,TRBV25-1
CAWTTGPGNTIYF,TGTGCCTGGACCACAGGTCCTGGAAACACCATATATTTT,NA,13,NA,TRBJ1-3,TRBV30
CASSLTSGGDEQYF,TGTGCCAGCAGCCTAACTAGCGGGGGGGACGAGCAGTACTTC,TRBD2,14,many,TRBJ2-7,TRBV7-2
CATTSAITATNEKLFF,TGTGCCACTACCAGTGCGATCACAGCGACTAATGAAAAACTGTTTTTT,NA,16,few,TRBJ1-4,TRBV6-1
CASSFGTGGETQYF,TGTGCCAGCAGCTTCGGGACCGGCGGAGAGACCCAGTACTTC,NA,14,many,TRBJ2-5,TRBV7-9